The 22 T cell receptor beta chains below were found in one sample sequenced in a study of patients and donors after allogeneic stem cell transplantation. From the RT-PCR reads, TCRdb called clonotypes with MiXCR, one entry per CDR3 protein. Of over 200,000 distinct CDR3 sequences in the sample, roughly two fifths were seen once. The specimen sequenced was blood, either unsorted or a sorted T cell fraction (not recorded which). These receptors were obtained from a human donor who was either an allogeneic HSCT recipient or a stem cell or donor lymphocyte infusion donor (not recorded which). It is not recorded whose cells these are; they may come from a transplant donor.

The chain joins TRBV5-1 to TRBJ2-3; D gene unclear. Germline V gene data show CDR1 as SGHRS and CDR2 as YFSETQ. This CDR3 is built from 13 residues. Trimming stripped 9 bases from V and 0 bases from J, with 11 bases between. This chain's CDR3 is CATAQASTDTQYF. The CDR3 DNA is TGCGCCACCGCGCAGGCTAGCACAGATACGCAGTATTTT.

The CDR3 DNA reads TGCGCCAGCAGCTCGGGACTTGGGGATGGCTACACCTTC. It yields the protein CASSSGLGDGYTF. The chain couples TRBV5-1 to TRBJ1-2, with D tentatively TRBD1 (5 bases). The CDR3 sequence is 13 residues long. The germline V and J ends were trimmed by 3 bases and 6 bases, with 12 bases remaining between them. Germline CDR1 and CDR2: SGHRS and YFSETQ. The variable domain in full, completed from reference TRBV5-1 and TRBJ1-2, reads KAGVTQTPRYLIKTRGQQVTLSCSPISGHRSVSWYQQTPGQGLQFLFEYFSETQRNKGNFPGRFSGRQFSNSRSEMNVSTLELGDSALYLCASSSGLGDGYTFGSGTRLTVV.

This chain uses TRBV2 with TRBJ1-1, with D perhaps TRBD1 (6 bases). Trimming left V 0 bases short and J 4 bases short, with 15 bases between. The V gene's germline CDR1 is SNHLY and CDR2 FYNNEI. This CDR3 is 16 amino acids long. The CDR3 nucleotides read TGTGCCAGCAGTGAAGCGGACAGAGTGGGTGGCACTGAAGCTTTCTTT. Residues: CASSEADRVGGTEAFF.

V usage is TRBV5-1 and J usage is TRBJ1-6; 10 bases align to TRBD1. The CDR3 has 16 residues. J lost 7 bases, V lost 0 bases, and 4 bases had no gene match. Germline V gene sequence: CDR1 SGHRS, CDR2 YFSETQ. CDR3 nucleotide sequence: TGCGCCAGCAGCTTGGAACCGGGACAGGGGAATTCACCCCTCCACTTT. This codes for CASSLEPGQGNSPLHF. Full variable domain (outside the CDR3, taken from reference TRBV5-1 and TRBJ1-6): KAGVTQTPRYLIKTRGQQVTLSCSPISGHRSVSWYQQTPGQGLQFLFEYFSETQRNKGNFPGRFSGRQFSNSRSEMNVSTLELGDSALYLCASSLEPGQGNSPLHFGNGTRLTVT.

The DNA for the CDR3 is TGTGCCAGCAGTTTATATCCAGGTGGGAACACTGAAGCTTTCTTT. It is translated as CASSLYPGGNTEAFF. The V gene is TRBV27, the J gene TRBJ1-1; no reliable D call. Trimming shortened V by 1 base and J by 1 base, and 10 bases separated the two germline ends. This CDR3 spans 15 amino acids. Germline CDR1 MNHEY, CDR2 SMNVEV (reference sequence).

V usage is TRBV7-9 and J usage is TRBJ2-7, with D hard to call. CDR1 and CDR2 (germline): SEHNR, FQNEAQ (reference sequence). This CDR3 has 18 amino acids. The germline V and J ends were trimmed by 0 bases and 2 bases, with 20 bases remaining between them. CDR3 sequence reads: CASSLARGPAGIPYEQYF. The CDR3 nucleotides are TGTGCCAGCAGCTTAGCCCGAGGTCCGGCAGGCATACCCTACGAGCAGTACTTC.

This clonotype was counted only a few times. The V gene is TRBV6-2 or TRBV6-3, the J gene TRBJ1-5; TRBD1 is a possible D gene (6 bases). Trimming removed 4 bases from V and 4 bases from J, with 17 bases in between. This CDR3 has 16 residues. Germline V gene data show CDR1 as MNHEY and CDR2 as SVGEGT. The CDR3 nucleotides read TGTGCCAGCAGTTTCCTAACAGGGCTTCGGAATCAGCCCCAGCATTTT. Its translation: CASSFLTGLRNQPQHF.

The chain is built from TRBV3-1 and TRBJ2-7; tentatively, D is TRBD1 or TRBD2 (6 bases each). The germline CDR1 and CDR2 sequences are LGHDT and YNNKEL (reference sequence). The V end was cut by 2 bases, the J end by 5 bases, with 13 bases between. The CDR3 has 14 residues. The CDR3 DNA sequence: TGTGCCAGCAGCCAAACGGGGGCGCTTAACGAGCAGTACTTC. This gives the protein CASSQTGALNEQYF.

V is TRBV5-1 and J is TRBJ1-1, with D tentatively TRBD1 (6 bases). This CDR3 is 16 amino acids long. Between the trimmed V and J ends, which lost 4 bases and 0 bases, there was a span of 16 bases. Germline assignment: CDR1 SGHRS and CDR2 YFSETQ. CDR3 nucleotide sequence: TGCGCCAGCAGCAAAGGGACAAGCCTCGTGAACACTGAAGCTTTCTTT. Its protein product is CASSKGTSLVNTEAFF. The whole variable domain, remainder taken from reference TRBV5-1 and TRBJ1-1, is KAGVTQTPRYLIKTRGQQVTLSCSPISGHRSVSWYQQTPGQGLQFLFEYFSETQRNKGNFPGRFSGRQFSNSRSEMNVSTLELGDSALYLCASSKGTSLVNTEAFFGQGTRLTVV.

The table lists this clonotype with a few counts. This chain connects TRBV27 to TRBJ2-4; no reliable D call. The germline gives CDR1 MNHEY, CDR2 SMNVEV (reference sequence). This CDR3 spans 13 amino acids. V gave up 1 base and J gave up 0 bases, with 1 base separating them. CDR3 sequence (DNA): TGTGCCAGCAGTTTATTAGCCAAAAACATTCAGTACTTC. Encoded protein: CASSLLAKNIQYF.

This clonotype has a handful of counts. The rearrangement uses TRBV5-1 and TRBJ1-1; D not certain. CDR1 and CDR2 (germline): SGHRS, YFSETQ. Trimming left V 4 bases short and J 4 bases short, with 14 bases between. The CDR3 totals 14 residues. In DNA form, the CDR3 reads TGCGCCAGCAGCAAAGGACGGGCTGTCACTGAAGCTTTCTTT. Translated: CASSKGRAVTEAFF.

In this sample, this clonotype turned up a few times. This chain joins TRBV5-1 and TRBJ1-1, with 7 bases fitting TRBD1. The ends lost 0 bases at V and 1 base at J; junction bases unmatched: 9. The CDR3 is made up of 17 amino acids. Germline-derived CDR1 and CDR2 are SGHRS and YFSETQ. CDR3 in amino acids: CASSLAQGGVANTEAFF. DNA for the CDR3: TGCGCCAGCAGCTTGGCGCAGGGGGGAGTAGCGAACACTGAAGCTTTCTTT.

The genes are TRBV5-1 and TRBJ2-7; TRBD1 agrees at 7 bases. V gave up 1 base and J gave up 3 bases; unmatched junction bases: 4. The germline V gene encodes CDR1 SGHRS and CDR2 YFSETQ. The CDR3 loop spans 14 amino acids. The DNA for the CDR3 is TGCGCCAGCAGCTTGCGCGACAGGGACTACGAGCAGTACTTC. As protein: CASSLRDRDYEQYF.

V gene TRBV28 combines with J gene TRBJ1-2; D is uncertain. Between the trimmed V and J ends, which lost 4 bases and 4 bases, there was a span of 13 bases. CDR1 and CDR2 (germline): MDHEN, SYDVKM. The CDR3 covers 14 residues. The CDR3 is CASSSGQALYGYTF. The CDR3 DNA reads as TGTGCCAGCAGTTCGGGCCAAGCCCTCTATGGCTACACCTTC.

This clonotype was picked up a small number of times. The rearrangement joins TRBV5-5 to TRBJ2-7; 11 bases match TRBD1. The germline V gene has CDR1 SGHKS and CDR2 YYEKEE (reference sequence). V gave up 6 bases and J gave up 9 bases; unmatched junction bases: 11. This CDR3 is 14 amino acids long. The CDR3 DNA sequence: TGTGCCAGCACCCCAAGGACAGGGGGCGCAGGGCAGTACTTC. Amino acids: CASTPRTGGAGQYF.

This clonotype was found a few times. V is TRBV5-6 and J is TRBJ1-6; D gene uncertain. The germline V gene has CDR1 SGHDT and CDR2 YYEEEE. The V end was cut by 1 base, the J end by 4 bases, with 9 bases between. CDR3 length: 15 residues. The CDR3 DNA reads as TGTGCCAGCAGCTTGACACCCTATTATAATTCACCCCTCCACTTT. This codes for CASSLTPYYNSPLHF.

The genes are TRBV7-2 and TRBJ1-6; the D is unclear. V was shortened by 3 bases and J by 6 bases, with 15 bases between the two germline ends. There are 16 residues in the CDR3. Per the germline V gene, CDR1 is SGHTA and CDR2 is FQGNSA. CDR3 protein: CASSFRVLASNSPLHF. The CDR3 DNA is TGTGCCAGCAGCTTTCGGGTCCTCGCGAGTAATTCACCCCTCCACTTT.

The V and J genes are TRBV20-1 and TRBJ2-5, with D tentatively TRBD2 (5 bases). This CDR3 region has 16 residues. The V end was cut by 3 bases, the J end by 4 bases, with 21 bases between. CDR1 and CDR2 (germline): DFQATT, SNEGSKA (reference sequence). As DNA, the CDR3 is TGCAGTGCTAGGCCGATCTACCTAGCCCTGGGAGAGACCCAGTACTTC. Protein product: CSARPIYLALGETQYF.

This chain uses TRBV20-1 with TRBJ2-1; 8 positions match TRBD1. The CDR3 is 14 residues long. Germline CDR1 DFQATT, CDR2 SNEGSKA (reference sequence). V lost 5 bases and J lost 4; bases outside the gene matches: 7. The CDR3 nucleotides are TGCAGTGCTCAGGACAGGGCTGGTTACAATGAGCAGTTCTTC. Encoded protein: CSAQDRAGYNEQFF.

The V gene is TRBV28, the J gene TRBJ2-7; tentative D call: TRBD1 (6 bases). Trimming removed 5 bases from V and 0 bases from J, with 11 bases in between. The germline gives CDR1 MDHEN, CDR2 SYDVKM. The CDR3 covers 14 residues. The CDR3 bases are TGTGCCAGCAGTCCCGGGACACTCTCCTACGAGCAGTACTTC. Translated: CASSPGTLSYEQYF.

The table lists this clonotype with a few counts. The chain recombines TRBV29-1 with TRBJ2-5; maybe TRBD1 (5 bases). V shed 2 bases and J shed 4 bases, with 8 bases lying between them. Germline V lookup: CDR1 SQVTM, CDR2 ANQGSEA. This CDR3 has 12 amino acids. CDR3 DNA sequence: TGCAGCGTTGAACCAGGGTCAGAGACCCAGTACTTC. This encodes CSVEPGSETQYF. Filled out from reference TRBV29-1 and TRBJ2-5, the complete variable domain reads SAVISQKPSRDICQRGTSLTIQCQVDSQVTMMFWYRQQPGQSLTLIATANQGSEATYESGFVIDKFPISRPNLTFSTLTVSNMSPEDSSIYLCSVEPGSETQYFGPGTRLLVL.

This clonotype occurred a few times. The CDR3 sequence: CSAQPDLNTEAFF. The CDR3 region has the DNA TGCAGCGCCCAGCCGGATCTGAACACTGAAGCTTTCTTT. V and J are TRBV29-1 and TRBJ1-1; no clear D. The CDR3 covers 13 residues. The germline V gene has CDR1 SQVTM and CDR2 ANQGSEA. The V gene lost 7 bases and the J gene lost 0 bases, with 12 bases spanning the gap.